The clone carrying this T cell receptor beta chain was seen a handful of times. The target antigen is unknown. Sampling consisted of one heparinised blood draw per donor, averaging about 116 mL. Sequencing targeted expressed TCRB transcripts, as all isolated RNA had been reverse transcribed. Naive, central memory and regulatory T cell samples produced a mean of approximately 3.9 million reads. Produced via immunoSEQ multiplex PCR; TCRdb's table is partial and in-frame only. The repertoire holds about 240,000 clones, with 14% as singletons. The data were obtained in a study of beta chain features in type 1 diabetes. The germline CDR1 and CDR2 sequences are MNHEY and SMNVEV (reference sequence). The V end lost 2 bases, the J end lost 3 bases, and 16 bases lay between the germline ends. CDR3 length equals 17 residues. Findings of the study overall: Shortening that was moderate but significant affected the TCRB CDR3s of Type 1 diabetes patients in all four CD4+ subsets. Across patients, naive, central memory and Treg TCRB repertoires exhibited apparently greater similarity than was observed across healthy donors. Since sequencing was performed on cDNA, cells with high TCR expression could be over-represented.

The receptor was derived from a man between 25 and 39 years old with type 1 diabetes. The genes are TRBV27 and TRBJ2-2; D not certain. The sample was naive CD4+ T cells from blood. This CDR3 is CASSLEKTDGYTGELFF. CDR3 bases: TGTGCCAGCAGTTTAGAAAAGACTGATGGCTACACCGGGGAGCTGTTTTTT.